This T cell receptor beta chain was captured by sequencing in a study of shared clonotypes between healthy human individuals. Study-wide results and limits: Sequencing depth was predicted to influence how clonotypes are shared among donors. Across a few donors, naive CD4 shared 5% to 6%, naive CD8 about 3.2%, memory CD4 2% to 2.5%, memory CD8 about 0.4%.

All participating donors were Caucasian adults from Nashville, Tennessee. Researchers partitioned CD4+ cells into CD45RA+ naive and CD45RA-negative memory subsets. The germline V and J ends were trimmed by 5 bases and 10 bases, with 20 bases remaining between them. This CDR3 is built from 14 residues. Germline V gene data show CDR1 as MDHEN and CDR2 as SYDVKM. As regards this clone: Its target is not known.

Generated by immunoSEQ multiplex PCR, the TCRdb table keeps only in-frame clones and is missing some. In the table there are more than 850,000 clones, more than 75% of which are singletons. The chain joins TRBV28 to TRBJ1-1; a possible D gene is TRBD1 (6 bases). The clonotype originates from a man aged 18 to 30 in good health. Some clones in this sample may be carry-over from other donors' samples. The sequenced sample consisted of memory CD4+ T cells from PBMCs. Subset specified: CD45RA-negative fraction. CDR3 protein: CASSSYRVNGRAFF. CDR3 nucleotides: TGTGCCAGCAGTAGTTACAGGGTAAACGGAAGAGCTTTCTTT.